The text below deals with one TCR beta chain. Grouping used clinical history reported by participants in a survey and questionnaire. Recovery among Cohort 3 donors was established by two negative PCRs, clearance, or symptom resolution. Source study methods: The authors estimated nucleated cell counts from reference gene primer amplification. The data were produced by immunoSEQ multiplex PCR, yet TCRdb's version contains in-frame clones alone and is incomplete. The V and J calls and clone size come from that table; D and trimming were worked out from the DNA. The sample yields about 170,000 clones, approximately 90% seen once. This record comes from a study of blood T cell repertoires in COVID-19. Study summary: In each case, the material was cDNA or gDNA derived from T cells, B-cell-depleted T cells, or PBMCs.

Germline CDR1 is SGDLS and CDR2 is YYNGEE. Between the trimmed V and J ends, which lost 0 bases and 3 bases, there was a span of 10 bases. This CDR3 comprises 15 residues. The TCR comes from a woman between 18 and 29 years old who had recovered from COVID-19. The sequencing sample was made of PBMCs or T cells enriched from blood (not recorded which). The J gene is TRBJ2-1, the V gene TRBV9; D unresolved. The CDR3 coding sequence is TGTGCCAGCAGCGTAGAGATTAGCCACTACAATGAGCAGTTCTTC. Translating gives CASSVEISHYNEQFF.